What follows are 21 T cell receptor beta chains derived from one specimen sequenced in a study of a mutant IDH1 vaccine in newly diagnosed glioma (dated by TCRdb to about 2021). Their target antigens are unknown. Libraries were built with the immunoSEQ multiplex PCR assay. TCRdb stores this immuneACCESS table with in-frame sequences only. Part of the clones is absent; in the studies checked, under half of the shortfall reflects unresolved V genes, and no reason is known for the rest. The sample records approximately 50,000 clones, 75% to 90% of which are singletons. Approximately 3.4% of the sample rests with the top ten. The time point label corresponds to: week 47, end of study. A 20-mer mutant IDH1 peptide at 300 micrograms in Montanide made up each vaccine dose, which was injected subcutaneously together with topical imiquimod. The sequenced sample was PBMCs, obtained from a glioma patient whose treatment included an IDH1 peptide vaccine. Receptor source: a woman aged 45-65 years with glioma.

This chain connects TRBV6-1 to TRBJ2-7; either TRBD1 or TRBD2 may supply D (5 bases each). CDR3 length: 13 residues. V was trimmed by 7 bases and J by 4 bases, leaving 14 bases between them. The germline CDR1 and CDR2 sequences are MNHNS and SASEGT. CDR3 protein: CASIAGTLYEQYF. As DNA, the CDR3 is TGTGCCAGCATCGCCGGGACCTTATACGAGCAGTACTTC.

This rearrangement joins TRBV5-5 to TRBJ2-7, with D uncertain. CDR1 is SGHKS and CDR2 is YYEKEE in the germline V gene (reference sequence). The CDR3 totals 13 residues. Deletions cut 0 bases from V and 2 bases from J, with 6 bases between. The CDR3 region is CASSLEITYEQYF. CDR3 nucleotides: TGTGCCAGCAGCTTGGAGATTACCTACGAGCAGTACTTC.

This rearrangement joins TRBV15 to TRBJ1-1; a possible D gene is TRBD1 (5 bases). The CDR3 sequence is 16 residues long. V was shortened by 3 bases and J by 5 bases, with 19 bases between the two germline ends. Germline CDR1 reads LNHNV; CDR2 reads YYDKDF (reference sequence). For the CDR3, the DNA is TGTGCCACCAGCAGTGGGGACCAACCCAAAAAGACTGAAGCTTTCTTT. Its translation is CATSSGDQPKKTEAFF.

This clone occurred once. J is TRBJ1-5 and V is TRBV6-5; D perhaps matches TRBD1 (5 bases). Germline V gene data show CDR1 as MNHEY and CDR2 as SVGAGI. The V and J ends lost 1 base and 1 base respectively, with 11 bases between them. There are 16 residues in the CDR3. DNA of the CDR3: TGTGCCAGCAGTTACTTTGGGGGGAGAAGCAATCAGCCCCAGCATTTT. Encoded protein: CASSYFGGRSNQPQHF.

This clone has just a few counts. J is TRBJ1-2 and V is TRBV5-1; 7 bases are shared with TRBD1. V trimming: 3 bases; J trimming: 8 bases; junction bases outside the gene matches: 7. Germline V gives CDR1 SGHRS, CDR2 YFSETQ. CDR3 size: 13 residues. The CDR3 loop reads CASSSSDRDGYTF. In DNA form, the CDR3 reads TGCGCCAGCAGCTCCTCTGACAGGGACGGCTACACCTTC.

This sequence joins TRBV4-2 and TRBJ1-4, with no clear D. V lost 3 bases and J 0 bases, leaving 11 bases between the germline ends. Germline V CDR1 and CDR2: LGHNA, YNFKEQ. The length of the CDR3 is 16 residues. As DNA, the CDR3 is TGTGCCAGCAGCCAGCTGACGATCGCAACTAATGAAAAACTGTTTTTT. The encoded protein is CASSQLTIATNEKLFF.

J is TRBJ1-6 and V is TRBV5-1, with 9 bases fitting TRBD1. V shed 4 bases and J 8 bases; nucleotides not matched to a gene: 4. The CDR3 totals 14 residues. Germline CDR1 is SGHRS and CDR2 is YFSETQ. CDR3 sequence (DNA): TGCGCCAGCAGCATACGACAGGGGGATTCACCCCTCCACTTT. This codes for CASSIRQGDSPLHF.

The chain carries TRBV7-9 and TRBJ1-4, with D possibly matching TRBD1 (5 bases). The germline V gene encodes CDR1 SEHNR and CDR2 FQNEAQ (reference sequence). There are 17 residues in the CDR3. Trimming took off 2 bases at V and 8 bases at J, with 21 bases between the two ends. The DNA of the CDR3 is TGTGCCAGCAGCTTACGGCTCGGGGCCATTCAAGAGGAAAAACTGTTTTTT. Translation gives CASSLRLGAIQEEKLFF.

The chain carries TRBV7-9 and TRBJ1-3; TRBD1 agrees at 7 bases. This CDR3 contains 14 residues. Trimming at V came to 5 bases and at J to 6 bases, leaving 7 bases not matched to a gene. CDR1 and CDR2 from the germline V gene are SEHNR and FQNEAQ (reference sequence). The CDR3 region has the DNA TGTGCCAGCAGCGCAGGGGGAGGTGAAAACACCATATATTTT. This gives the protein CASSAGGGENTIYF.

The genes are TRBV2 and TRBJ1-2, with 8 bases identical to TRBD1. V dropped 6 bases and J dropped 0; count of bases not matched to a gene: 3. The CDR3 extends over 14 amino acids. Germline lookup yields CDR1 SNHLY and CDR2 FYNNEI. The CDR3 DNA sequence: TGTGCCAGCAGCACAGGGGGGACTAACTATGGCTACACCTTC. It translates to CASSTGGTNYGYTF.

The chain joins TRBV11-2 to TRBJ2-6, with TRBD1 matching over 7 bases. Trimming at V came to 4 bases and at J to 0 bases, leaving 12 bases not matched to a gene. The V gene's germline CDR1 is SGHAT and CDR2 FQNNGV. CDR3 size: 19 residues. CDR3 nucleotides: TGTGCCAGCAGCTCCCAGACAGGGTTTAGCCTCTCTGGGGCCAACGTCCTGACTTTC. Translation gives CASSSQTGFSLSGANVLTF.

The chain links TRBV4-3 to TRBJ1-4; D is unresolved. The germline V and J ends were trimmed by 2 bases and 0 bases, with 7 bases remaining between them. CDR3 length equals 15 residues. Looked up from germline, CDR1 is LGHNA and CDR2 is YSLEER. CDR3 sequence reads: CASSQHKATNEKLFF. The CDR3, as DNA: TGCGCCAGCAGCCAACATAAAGCAACTAATGAAAAACTGTTTTTT.

This chain links TRBV6-5 with TRBJ1-4; maybe TRBD1 (5 bases). Trimming cost V 6 bases and J 0 bases, with 11 bases left between them. This CDR3 is 15 amino acids long. CDR1 and CDR2 from the germline V gene are MNHEY and SVGAGI. CDR3: CASSFGQATNEKLFF. The CDR3 DNA sequence: TGTGCCAGCAGCTTCGGACAAGCAACTAATGAAAAACTGTTTTTT.

The CDR3 spells CASSLEGSGRQYF. The CDR3 DNA reads as TGTGCCAGCAGCTTGGAAGGCTCCGGCAGACAGTACTTC. The rearrangement links TRBV5-4 to TRBJ2-7; D not resolved. The CDR3 consists of 13 residues. The germline V gene encodes CDR1 SGHNT and CDR2 YYREEE (reference sequence). Trimming shortened V by 0 bases and J by 10 bases, and 14 bases separated the two germline ends. The whole variable domain, filled in from reference TRBV5-4 and TRBJ2-7, reads ETGVTQSPTHLIKTRGQQVTLRCSSQSGHNTVSWYQQALGQGPQFIFQYYREEENGRGNFPPRFSGLQFPNYSSELNVNALELDDSALYLCASSLEGSGRQYFGPGTRLTVT.

The CDR3 is CASSYPGAEAFF. Here the CDR3 DNA reads TGTGCCAGCAGTTACCCCGGCGCTGAAGCTTTCTTT. The chain joins TRBV6-6 to TRBJ1-1; D unresolved. Germline CDR1 reads MNHNY; CDR2 reads SVGAGI (reference sequence). The CDR3 contains 12 residues. Trimming stripped 2 bases from V and 6 bases from J, with 7 bases between.

The chain is built from TRBV5-1 and TRBJ2-3; D is unresolved. CDR1 and CDR2 from the germline V gene are SGHRS and YFSETQ. This CDR3 contains 17 residues. V was trimmed by 4 bases and J by 1 base, leaving 19 bases between them. CDR3 amino acids: CASSPGSLDPRTDTQYF. The CDR3 nucleotides are TGCGCCAGCAGCCCCGGATCCCTGGACCCACGCACAGATACGCAGTATTTT.

Only a few counts were recorded for this clone. J is TRBJ1-2 and V is TRBV5-8; tentative D call: TRBD1 (5 bases). V dropped 5 bases and J dropped 1 base, with 9 bases sitting between them. CDR3 length equals 13 residues. CDR1 and CDR2 from the germline V gene are SGHTS and YDEGEE. CDR3 sequence: CASSGGGNYGYTF. The CDR3 nucleotides are TGTGCCAGCAGTGGTGGGGGTAACTATGGCTACACCTTC.

This clone was seen only a few times. The gene calls are TRBV6-5 and TRBJ1-5, with D hard to call. V was pared by 2 bases and J by 12 bases, with 8 bases between. CDR1 is MNHEY, CDR2 SVGAGI, per germline. The CDR3 loop spans 11 amino acids. For the CDR3, the DNA is TGTGCCAGCAGTTACGGAAAAATCCAGCATTTT. It specifies CASSYGKIQHF.

The J gene is TRBJ1-4, the V gene TRBV25-1; D is undetermined. Germline CDR1 and CDR2: MGHDK and SYGVNS. V gave up 5 bases and J gave up 5 bases, with 12 bases separating them. The CDR3 length is 14 residues. CDR3 sequence: CASSPQVRNEKLFF. CDR3 bases: TGTGCCAGCAGTCCCCAGGTCCGAAATGAAAAACTGTTTTTT.

The J gene is TRBJ2-2, the V gene TRBV12-5, with D possibly being TRBD2 (5 bases). Germline CDR1 and CDR2: LGHNT and FRNRAP. The CDR3 runs to 13 residues. V shed 6 bases and J shed 1 base, with 6 bases lying between them. CDR3 sequence: CASGGMNTGELFF. In nucleotides, the CDR3 is TGTGCTAGTGGCGGGATGAACACCGGGGAGCTGTTTTTT.

This chain connects TRBV2 to TRBJ2-7, with 10 nucleotides matching TRBD2. The ends lost 8 bases at V and 1 base at J; junction bases unmatched: 5. The germline V gene has CDR1 SNHLY and CDR2 FYNNEI. This CDR3 has 14 residues. CDR3 sequence: CASHVLAGSYEQYF. The CDR3 bases are TGTGCCAGCCACGTACTAGCGGGGTCCTACGAGCAGTACTTC.